This is a list of T cell receptor beta chains from one sample in a study of a mutant IDH1 vaccine in newly diagnosed glioma. Antigens for these TCRs are unknown. The protocol was immunoSEQ multiplex PCR, while the TCRdb copy is restricted to in-frame clones and leaves out a portion. The repertoire holds tens of thousands of clones, with over 75% as singletons. The sample in question was PBMCs, obtained from a glioma patient whose treatment included an IDH1 peptide vaccine. The receptors derive from a man aged 18 to 30 with glioma. Each CDR3 is given with its conserved first and last residue. Fields, in order: clone size, J gene, D gene, V gene, CDR3 DNA, CDR3 protein. A D gene is named only where the DNA matches it firmly. Some rows have no size entry. The others give once, few or many, or a class for an expanded clone.

.	TRBJ2-2	.	TRBV7-9	TGTGCCAGCAGCACGCGGAACACCGGGGAGCTGTTTTTT	CASSTRNTGELFF
.	TRBJ1-1	.	TRBV15	TGTGCCACCAGCCCACGTTACTGGGGAGCTTTCTTT	CATSPRYWGAFF
.	TRBJ2-1	.	TRBV6-5	TGTGCCAGCAGTTACTCGTGGGCAGTAAATGAGCAGTTCTTC	CASSYSWAVNEQFF
.	TRBJ1-1	TRBD1	TRBV19	TGTGCCAGTAGTATTCCAGGCCAGGGGGCGAGCTGGAACACTGAAGCTTTCTTT	CASSIPGQGASWNTEAFF
medium-sized	TRBJ2-3	TRBD2	TRBV5-1	TGCGCCAGCAGCGTCGGGACTAGCGGGGGGTGGGATACGCAGTATTTT	CASSVGTSGGWDTQYF
.	TRBJ1-2	TRBD1	TRBV5-1	TGCGCCAGCAGCCGACAGGGGGACAGCTATGGCTACACCTTC	CASSRQGDSYGYTF
.	TRBJ2-6	.	TRBV7-9	TGTGCCAGCAGCCACTTTGGTCGGGGAGTCTCTGGGGCCAACATCCTGACTTTC	CASSHFGRGVSGANILTF
.	TRBJ2-7	.	TRBV4-3	TGCGCCAGCAGCCAAGTAAGGGGACTTACCTACGAGCAGTACTTC	CASSQVRGLTYEQYF
.	TRBJ1-1	.	TRBV27	TGTGCCAGCAGTCGCGGGCCTCCAACCATGAACACTGAAGCTTTCTTT	CASSRGPPTMNTEAFF
.	TRBJ1-2	.	TRBV5-5	TGTGCCAGCAGCTCTGTCCTTATCGACCCAAGGTCATTGGGCTACACCTTC	CASSSVLIDPRSLGYTF
.	TRBJ1-1	.	TRBV19	TGTGCCAGTAGTATAGATCGGGGCAGACTGAACACTGAAGCTTTCTTT	CASSIDRGRLNTEAFF
.	TRBJ2-1	.	TRBV6-5	TGTGCCAGCTCCCCCCGTGGACAGTACAATGAGCAGTTCTTC	CASSPRGQYNEQFF
.	TRBJ2-3	TRBD2	TRBV13	TGTGCCAGCAGCTTACTTGGGGGGGCAGATACGCAGTATTTT	CASSLLGGADTQYF
.	TRBJ2-2	.	TRBV7-9	TGTGCCAGCAGCTTAGCGAATTGGCAAAACACCGGGGAGCTGTTTTTT	CASSLANWQNTGELFF
.	TRBJ1-5	.	TRBV19	TGTGCCAGTAGTATTAGGGGAGGCTCCCAGCATTTT	CASSIRGGSQHF
.	TRBJ2-5	TRBD1	TRBV28	TGTGCCAGCAGAAGGACAGGGGTGGAGACCCAGTACTTC	CASRRTGVETQYF
.	TRBJ2-7	TRBD2	TRBV11-1	TGTGCCAGCAGTTTTAGCGGGAGGGATTTCTACGAGCAGTACTTC	CASSFSGRDFYEQYF
once	TRBJ2-7	TRBD2	TRBV7-9	TGTGCCAGCAGCTCAGATACTAGCGGAAGATACGAGCAGTACTTC	CASSSDTSGRYEQYF
.	TRBJ2-7	.	TRBV30	TGTGCCTGGAACGTGGGCTCCTACGAGCAGTACTTC	CAWNVGSYEQYF
.	TRBJ2-6	TRBD1	TRBV2	TGTGCCAGCATACCGACAGGGATCTCTGGGGCCAACGTCCTGACTTTC	CASIPTGISGANVLTF
few	TRBJ1-1	TRBD1	TRBV6-1	TGTGCCAGCACTCCGGGACAGAGGAACACTGAAGCTTTCTTT	CASTPGQRNTEAFF
few	TRBJ1-1	.	TRBV10-3	TGTGCCATTGGGTCGTTGAACACTGAAGCTTTCTTT	CAIGSLNTEAFF